This TCR beta chain was found in a study of CXCR3-negative and CXCR3-positive naive CD8 T cells (dated by TCRdb to between 2019 and 2020). About the study as a whole: In total, roughly 150 million TRB reads were obtained, or roughly 1.5 +/- 0.3 million reads per library. Diversity and physicochemical repertoire analyses covered around 10 donors pooled from two independent experiments. The TRBV-TRBJ cluster analysis covered naive subsets from about five donors and memory cells from 3 donors.

Regarding this clonotype: This clone's antigen is unknown.

The sequencer was a NextSeq 550. The Human TCR Profiling Kit (MiLaboratory) was used to prepare UMI-labeled 5' RACE TRB cDNA libraries. cDNA synthesis used the entire amount of extracted RNA, and PCR amplification then used the entire amount of cDNA produced. Libraries were prepared in parallel with an identical number of PCR cycles. The study's own analysis went as follows. MIGEC and MiXCR extracted about 53,000 +/- 10,000 unique UMI-labeled TRB cDNA molecules per library, requiring at least two reads per UMI. On average, each library contained approximately 40,000 +/- 10,000 functional in-frame TRB CDR3 nucleotide clonotypes without stop codons. After each sample was downsampled to 5000 UMI-labeled TRB molecules, VDJtools was used to calculate diversity metrics such as normalized Shannon-Wiener and Chao1. VDJtools was used to calculate clonotype-size-weighted physicochemical properties of the central five CDR3 residues, namely interaction energy, strength, volume and Kidera factor 4. Each entry corresponds to one CDR3 protein sequence from reads that TCRdb reprocessed, and DNA is not given. TCRdb, not the original authors, processed these V and J calls. This sample's table contains some 64,000 distinct CDR3 sequences. The ten largest account for roughly 0.8% of the sample.

Overall results and qualifications from the work: Because surface CD5, which is linked to self-reactivity in mice, was comparable between the naive subsets, TCR interaction strength was also inferred from the physicochemical properties of TRB CDR3s. Freshly isolated PBMCs were used for most assays because CXCR3 expression partially decreased after cryopreservation. TRB CDR3s from CXCR3-positive naive cells showed higher hydrophobicity (lower Kidera factor 4), lower energy, and higher strength and volume indices than CXCR3-negative naive cells. Comparably high repertoire diversity was found in both naive subsets, whereas much lower repertoire diversity was found in memory CD8+ T cells. TRBV-TRBJ usage was similar between naive CXCR3-negative and CXCR3-positive cells from the same donor, while memory cells showed distinct patterns.

Each CD8+ T cell subset was flow-sorted in triplicate, and approximately 280,000 cells per subset were placed directly into RLT lysis buffer. To exclude memory contaminants, naive CD8+ T cells were stringently defined as CD45RO-CCR7+CD27+CD95-. Peripheral blood mononuclear cells were isolated from buffy coats by standard density gradient centrifugation. A FACSAria III was used to flow-sort naive CXCR3-negative and CXCR3-positive CD8+ T cells. Total RNA was extracted from sorted cells with an RNeasy Mini Kit. Sequencing used naive CXCR3+ CD8+ T cells from blood. The cell subset or site label, read with the paper, signifies: CD45RO-CCR7+CD27+CD95- naive CD8+ T cells expressing CXCR3 (TNR3+). This TCR derives from a human donor in good health. Some clones in this sample may be carry-over from other donors' samples.

The CDR3 amino acid sequence is: CASSKYTGVTSNQPQHF. The chain is made from TRBV19 and TRBJ1-5; TCRdb outputs TRBD1, but without DNA this stays unchecked. The germline V gene (reference sequence) specifies LNHDA as CDR1 and SQIVND as CDR2. The CDR3 measures 17 amino acids from cysteine to phenylalanine. No DNA has been recorded.